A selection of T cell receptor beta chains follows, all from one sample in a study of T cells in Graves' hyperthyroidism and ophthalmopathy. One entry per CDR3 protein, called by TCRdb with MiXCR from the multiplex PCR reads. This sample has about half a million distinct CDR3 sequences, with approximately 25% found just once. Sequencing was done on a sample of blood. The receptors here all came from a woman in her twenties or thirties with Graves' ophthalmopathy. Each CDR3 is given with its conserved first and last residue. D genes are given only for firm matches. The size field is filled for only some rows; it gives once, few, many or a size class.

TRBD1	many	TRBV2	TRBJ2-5	CATGDRAAETQYF	TGTGCCACCGGTGACAGGGCTGCAGAGACCCAGTACTTC
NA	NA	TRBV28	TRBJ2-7	CASSLGGPDGEQYF	TGTGCCAGCAGTTTAGGCGGGCCGGACGGCGAGCAGTACTTC
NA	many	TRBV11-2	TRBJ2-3	CASSLVTDTQYF	TGTGCCAGCAGCTTAGTCACAGATACGCAGTATTTT
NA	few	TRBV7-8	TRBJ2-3	CASSLRVAEITDTQYF	TGTGCCAGCAGCCTAAGAGTAGCGGAAATCACAGATACGCAGTATTTT
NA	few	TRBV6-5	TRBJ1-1	CASSYDGLGDHTEAFF	TGTGCCAGCAGTTACGACGGGTTAGGGGATCACACTGAAGCTTTCTTT
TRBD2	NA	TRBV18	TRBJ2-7	CASSPPRSRTSEYEQYF	TGTGCCAGCTCACCACCGCGTTCCCGGACTAGCGAGTACGAGCAGTACTTC
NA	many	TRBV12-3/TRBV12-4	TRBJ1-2	CASSIRQLTLYGYTF	TGTGCCAGCAGTATACGACAGCTCACACTCTATGGCTACACCTTC
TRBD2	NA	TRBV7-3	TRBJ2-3	CASSELAGGLIWGTDTQYF	TGTGCCAGCAGCGAACTAGCGGGGGGGCTTATCTGGGGCACAGATACGCAGTATTTT
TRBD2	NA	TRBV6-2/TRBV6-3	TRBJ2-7	CASSYGTRHSYEQYF	TGTGCCAGCAGTTACGGGACTAGACACTCCTACGAGCAGTACTTC
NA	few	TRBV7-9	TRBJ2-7	CASSSTPYEQYF	TGTGCCAGCAGCTCGACGCCCTACGAGCAGTACTTC
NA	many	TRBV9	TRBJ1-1	CASSPGAGGAFF	TGTGCCAGCAGCCCAGGGGCGGGTGGGGCTTTCTTT
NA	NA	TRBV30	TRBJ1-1	CAWEGQGRTEAFF	TGTGCCTGGGAGGGGCAGGGGAGGACTGAAGCTTTCTTT
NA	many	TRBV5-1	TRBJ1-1	CASSLVTRDTEAFF	TGCGCCAGCAGCTTGGTCACGAGGGACACTGAAGCTTTCTTT
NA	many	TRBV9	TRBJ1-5	CASSVASGDQPQHF	TGTGCCAGCAGCGTAGCTTCCGGGGATCAGCCCCAGCATTTT
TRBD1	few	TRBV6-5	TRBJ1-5	CASSYAGGVQPQHF	TGTGCCAGCAGTTACGCAGGGGGCGTTCAGCCCCAGCATTTT
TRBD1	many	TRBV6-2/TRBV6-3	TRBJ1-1	CASSYRTGYFTEAFF	TGTGCCAGCAGTTACCGGACAGGATATTTCACTGAAGCTTTCTTT
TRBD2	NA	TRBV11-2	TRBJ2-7	CASSTSSGGTYEQYF	TGTGCCAGCAGCACCTCTAGCGGGGGGACCTACGAGCAGTACTTC
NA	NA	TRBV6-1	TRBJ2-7	CASRGAVTGYEQYF	TGTGCCAGCAGGGGGGCAGTAACAGGCTACGAGCAGTACTTC
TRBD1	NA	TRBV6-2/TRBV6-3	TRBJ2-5	CASSYTDRGRKTQYF	TGTGCCAGCAGTTATACGGACAGGGGGCGAAAGACCCAGTACTTC
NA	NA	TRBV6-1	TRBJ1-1	CASSESRGGTEAFF	TGTGCCAGCAGTGAAAGTCGGGGGGGCACTGAAGCTTTCTTT
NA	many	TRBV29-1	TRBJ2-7	CSVPGTVSYEQYF	TGCAGCGTTCCCGGGACGGTTTCCTACGAGCAGTACTTC